The rows below give T cell receptor beta chains drawn from one sample of a study of T cells in Graves' hyperthyroidism and ophthalmopathy. In TCRdb, the multiplex PCR reads were re-called with MiXCR into one record per CDR3 protein. Counted here are 600,000 to 700,000 distinct CDR3 sequences, about 15% occurring once; the ten biggest clones make up roughly 4.5%. Source material: blood. These receptors all come from a woman between 40 and 50 years old with Graves' ophthalmopathy. The conserved cysteine and the conserved F or W are not part of the CDR3 here. Some rows have no size entry. The others give once, few or many, or a class for an expanded clone.

abundance,v_gene,CDR3aa
many,TRBV6-2/TRBV6-3,ASSYRGDYEQY
many,TRBV4-2,ASSQGNQQSYEQY
NA,TRBV11-1,ASSLGWPGGTSDGYT
many,TRBV5-1,ASSLGQGPFGYT
many,TRBV3-1,ASSQGREAWEETQY
few,TRBV30,AWIPGRVNTEAF
NA,TRBV9,ASKVENNPEAF
many,TRBV24-1,ATEKSMNGEAF
many,TRBV19,ASSIAVSNTEAF
many,TRBV28,ASSSGQADNQPQH
many,TRBV20-1,SASSWGDGNTGELF
NA,TRBV6-5,ASSSTWTTRGTGELF
many,TRBV4-1,ASSQGQGASYEQY
NA,TRBV6-2/TRBV6-3,ASSYTGTGGAIDGYT
NA,TRBV10-3,AITAATSGPSGEQY
many,TRBV6-1,ASSGSRGHQETQY
once,TRBV6-1,ASRAPRENTEAF
once,TRBV12-3/TRBV12-4,ASINLGALNTEAF
many,TRBV15,ATSREGGRPYEQY
many,TRBV20-1,RGGTGETQY
few,TRBV5-1,ASSLAGERGLPGDQY
NA,TRBV28,ATGAFRGSDEQY
many,TRBV6-2/TRBV6-3,ASSYGGGGDKNIQY
many,TRBV7-2,ASSSSPSETQY
few,TRBV19,ASTRDSGNTIY
few,TRBV7-1,ASSSQDGEGTSTTGELF
many,TRBV20-1,SAPPPGLREQY
NA,TRBV25-1,ASSEGLYSAGDIQY
few,TRBV6-5,ASSYGGGGRTEAF
NA,TRBV5-6,ASSLGASRNQPQH
many,TRBV2,ASLLAGAETETQY
many,TRBV28,ASSLYFRQGTNYGYT
many,TRBV11-3,ASSSGTGFTEQY
many,TRBV30,AWSLRDKETQY
many,TRBV7-2,ASSLVGNPTYEQY
NA,TRBV6-2/TRBV6-3,AILLSGTYYEQY
many,TRBV6-1,ASAGLGVTGELF
many,TRBV28,ASSFLGAYGYT
many,TRBV28,ASSATGGRSHEQY
many,TRBV29-1,SVDSADYEQY
many,TRBV7-9,ASSLTSGTASSQETQY
many,TRBV7-3,ASSTGTSGGELF
many,TRBV29-1,SVELGGSGYEQY
NA,TRBV7-8,ASRGLVLEDWTQY
many,TRBV20-1,SASGPTDYGYT
many,TRBV19,ASSVTGVSYEQY
many,TRBV7-3,ASSLSGLEQETQY
many,TRBV5-6,ASSLVASSYEQY
few,TRBV3-1,ASSPRGSGPTGGYT
NA,TRBV14,ASSQELGEGDYEQY
many,TRBV20-1,SADQVNEQY